The 20 T cell receptor beta chains below all came from one sample that was sequenced in a study of CD8 T cells in ankylosing spondylitis. TCRdb reanalysed the 5' RACE reads using MiXCR and keeps one entry per CDR3 protein. This table holds 80,000 to 100,000 distinct CDR3 sequences, 7.5% to 9% found once. Specimen: blood, either unsorted or a sorted T cell fraction (not recorded which). These receptors were taken from a male donor with ankylosing spondylitis or in good health (not recorded which).

There are many counts of this clonotype. The rearrangement links TRBV5-5 to TRBJ2-1; a possible D gene is TRBD1 (6 bases). The V and J ends lost 1 base and 1 base respectively, with 12 bases between them. The CDR3 extends over 16 amino acids. Germline V gene lookup returns CDR1 SGHKS and CDR2 YYEKEE (reference sequence). DNA of the CDR3: TGTGCCAGCAGCTTGAACAGGGCCAGTTCCTACAATGAGCAGTTCTTC. This codes for CASSLNRASSYNEQFF.

This clonotype has ten or more counts. This rearrangement joins TRBV20-1 to TRBJ2-3, with TRBD2 matching over 13 bases. Germline values: CDR1 DFQATT, CDR2 SNEGSKA (reference sequence). The CDR3 is 16 residues long. V shed 0 bases, J shed 7 bases, and the junction held 7 bases outside the gene matches. The CDR3 DNA is TGCAGTGCTAGAGAATTAACTAGCGGGGGGGGATATACGCAGTATTTT. Translated: CSARELTSGGGYTQYF.

On this clonotype: A much more abundant neighbour one base away suggests this may be a read error. The rearrangement uses TRBV29-1 and TRBJ2-7; 7 nucleotides align to TRBD1. The CDR3 contains 14 residues. Germline CDR1 and CDR2: SQVTM and ANQGSEA. CDR3 coding DNA: TGCAGCGTTCAAGAGGGGGCTAGTGGCTACGAGCAGTACTTC. Translation: CSVQEGASGYEQYF.

This clonotype occurred many times. The V call is TRBV10-2, the J call TRBJ2-5, with D hard to call. CDR3 size: 11 residues. The germline CDR1 and CDR2 sequences are WSHSY and SAAADI. V gave up 7 bases and J gave up 4 bases, with 7 bases separating them. CDR3: CASKFGETQYF. Here the CDR3 DNA reads TGCGCCAGCAAGTTTGGAGAGACCCAGTACTTC.

This clonotype was counted between two and nine times. This rearrangement joins TRBV3-1 to TRBJ2-2, with no clear D. Germline CDR1 and CDR2: LGHDT and YNNKEL (reference sequence). Trimming pared 4 bases from V and 6 bases from J, leaving 9 bases between. This CDR3 has 13 residues. This CDR3 is CASSPPVAGELFF. The CDR3 DNA follows: TGTGCCAGCAGCCCCCCTGTGGCCGGGGAGCTGTTTTTT.

The chain joins TRBV11-1 to TRBJ2-3; 9 bases fit TRBD2. CDR1 is SGHAT, CDR2 FQDESV, per germline (reference sequence). The CDR3 runs to 19 residues. The V gene end was trimmed by 4 bases and the J gene end by 2 bases; junction bases not matched to a gene: 16. Here the CDR3 DNA reads TGTGCCAGCAGCTCCCAACCTCGACTAGCGGAGGGACACACAGATACGCAGTATTTT. Its translation is CASSSQPRLAEGHTDTQYF.

Concerning this clonotype itself: At one end, the junction sequence differs from germline, possibly due to a read error. The rearrangement joins TRBV5-1 to TRBJ2-3; D tentatively reads TRBD1 or TRBD2 (7 bases each). This CDR3 is 15 amino acids long. Germline-derived CDR1 and CDR2 are SGHRS and YFSETQ. CDR3 in amino acids: CASSSGTEGTVTQYF. CDR3 nucleotide sequence: TGCGCCAGCAGCAGCGGGACAGAGGGCACAGTTACGCAGTATTTT.

This clonotype was counted many times. This chain links TRBV12-3 or TRBV12-4 with TRBJ2-3; unclear D gene. V was shortened by 3 bases and J by 11 bases, with 18 bases between the two germline ends. The CDR3 contains 14 residues. CDR3 in amino acids: CASSFNGGGAMQYF. The CDR3 DNA is TGTGCCAGCAGTTTCAATGGTGGTGGAGCGATGCAGTATTTT.

This clonotype was seen at least ten times. The chain couples TRBV27 to TRBJ1-1; 8 bases agree with TRBD1. J gave up 0 bases and V 2 bases, and 8 bases lay outside the gene matches. Germline V gives CDR1 MNHEY, CDR2 SMNVEV (reference sequence). The CDR3 contains 17 residues. Here the CDR3 reads CASSLRAGGAMNTEAFF. CDR3 DNA: TGTGCCAGCAGTTTAAGGGCAGGGGGCGCGATGAACACTGAAGCTTTCTTT.

This clonotype has a count of ten or more. V usage is TRBV20-1 and J usage is TRBJ2-1, with a possible D match to TRBD2 (6 bases). Trimming cost V 5 bases and J 9 bases, with 20 bases left between them. CDR3 length equals 14 residues. CDR1 and CDR2 (germline): DFQATT, SNEGSKA (reference sequence). CDR3 sequence: CSAFWTWGGGEQFF. CDR3 DNA sequence: TGCAGTGCTTTCTGGACATGGGGAGGTGGTGAGCAGTTCTTC.

This clonotype showed up just a few times. This chain connects TRBV18 to TRBJ2-7; D is unresolved. V was cut by 5 bases and J by 3 bases, with 5 bases left in between. CDR3 length equals 11 residues. CDR1 and CDR2 (germline): KGHSH, LQKENI. CDR3 residues: CASSGDYEQYF. CDR3 nucleotide sequence: TGTGCCAGCTCAGGCGACTACGAGCAGTACTTC. Using reference TRBV18 and TRBJ2-7 for the parts outside the CDR3, the full variable domain is NAGVMQNPRHLVRRRGQEARLRCSPMKGHSHVYWYRQLPEEGLKFMVYLQKENIIDESGMPKERFSAEFPKEGPSILRIQQVVRGDSAAYFCASSGDYEQYFGPGTRLTVT.

This clonotype was picked up many times. The chain uses TRBV27 and TRBJ2-1, with TRBD2 identical over 10 bases. Germline V gives CDR1 MNHEY, CDR2 SMNVEV (reference sequence). Trimming removed 7 bases from V and 0 bases from J; junction bases left unmatched: 9. The CDR3 is 17 residues long. This CDR3 is CASIDSGGASSYNEQFF. The CDR3 nucleotides read TGTGCCAGCATAGACAGCGGGGGGGCCAGCTCCTACAATGAGCAGTTCTTC.

Within the sample, this clonotype is medium-sized. The chain is built from TRBV6-5 and TRBJ2-7, with D perhaps matching TRBD2 (6 bases). Germline assignment: CDR1 MNHEY and CDR2 SVGAGI. There are 13 residues in the CDR3. V lost 5 bases and J 3 bases, leaving 11 bases between the germline ends. DNA for the CDR3: TGTGCCAGCAGTATAGCGGAGAGCTACGAGCAGTACTTC. Protein product: CASSIAESYEQYF.

This clonotype has ten or more counts. The CDR3: CASSQMGTPLSAEAFF. CDR3 in DNA: TGTGCCAGCAGCCAAATGGGGACACCACTAAGCGCTGAAGCTTTCTTT. The rearrangement joins TRBV4-2 to TRBJ1-1, with D possibly matching TRBD1 (6 bases). Trimming pared 2 bases from V and 6 bases from J, leaving 19 bases between. Germline CDR1 is LGHNA and CDR2 is YNFKEQ. The CDR3 length is 16 residues.

In this sample, this clonotype turned up many times. This rearrangement joins TRBV7-9 to TRBJ2-3; weak D call: TRBD1 (6 bases). V was clipped by 5 bases and J by 2 bases, with 17 bases between them. This CDR3 comprises 16 residues. The germline V gene has CDR1 SEHNR and CDR2 FQNEAQ (reference sequence). The CDR3 region has the DNA TGTGCCAGCAGCGGTGTTGCCGGGACACTCACAGATACGCAGTATTTT. Translated, it gives CASSGVAGTLTDTQYF.

This clonotype was counted at least ten times. V and J are TRBV7-3 and TRBJ2-7; D tentatively fits TRBD1 or TRBD2 (5 bases each). CDR3 length: 14 amino acids. Germline V gene sequence: CDR1 SGHTA, CDR2 FQGTGA. Trimming pared 5 bases from V and 2 bases from J, leaving 13 bases between. Here the CDR3 reads CASSLWDGPYEQYF. CDR3 sequence (DNA): TGTGCCAGCAGCCTGTGGGACGGCCCCTACGAGCAGTACTTC.

This clonotype was counted many times. The chain uses TRBV29-1 and TRBJ2-7; no firm D call. Trimming shortened V by 4 bases and J by 0 bases, and 4 bases separated the two germline ends. CDR3 size: 11 residues. Germline V CDR1 and CDR2: SQVTM, ANQGSEA. As DNA, the CDR3 is TGCAGCGTTGGAAACTCCTACGAGCAGTACTTC. Protein: CSVGNSYEQYF.

There are a few counts of this clonotype. The chain's CDR3 is CASSPDSDTGELFF. Here the CDR3 DNA reads TGTGCCAGCAGTCCGGACAGTGACACCGGGGAGCTGTTTTTT. The chain is built from TRBV12-3 or TRBV12-4 and TRBJ2-2; D possibly corresponds to TRBD1 (6 bases). Trimming shortened V by 5 bases and J by 3 bases, and 10 bases separated the two germline ends. The CDR3 has 14 residues.

The V and J genes are TRBV7-8 and TRBJ2-7, with D perhaps matching TRBD1 (6 bases). Germline CDR1 and CDR2: SGHVS and FQNEAQ. The CDR3 has 15 residues. Trimming pared 5 bases from V and 4 bases from J, leaving 18 bases between. As DNA, the CDR3 is TGTGCCAGCAGCACTCGGGACACCCGAGGATACGAGCAGTACTTC. As protein: CASSTRDTRGYEQYF.

The sample holds many counts of this clonotype. The chain joins TRBV14 to TRBJ1-2; D is ambiguous. Trimming left V 0 bases short and J 1 base short, with 6 bases between. CDR1 and CDR2 from the germline V gene are SGHDN and FVKESK. This CDR3 contains 14 residues. DNA of the CDR3: TGTGCCAGCAGCCAAGACGCACTTAACTATGGCTACACCTTC. Amino acids: CASSQDALNYGYTF.